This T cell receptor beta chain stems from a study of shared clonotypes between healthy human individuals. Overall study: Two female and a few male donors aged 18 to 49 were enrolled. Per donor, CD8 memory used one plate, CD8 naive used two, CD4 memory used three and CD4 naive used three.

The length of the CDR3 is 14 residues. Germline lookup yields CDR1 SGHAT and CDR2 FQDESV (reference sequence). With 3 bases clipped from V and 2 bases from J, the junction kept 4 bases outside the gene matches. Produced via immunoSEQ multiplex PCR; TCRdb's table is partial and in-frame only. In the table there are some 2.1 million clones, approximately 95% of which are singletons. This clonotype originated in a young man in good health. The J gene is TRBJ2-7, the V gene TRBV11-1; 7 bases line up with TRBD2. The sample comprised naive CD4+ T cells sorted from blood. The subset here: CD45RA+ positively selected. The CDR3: CASSFGRGAYEQYF. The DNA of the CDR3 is TGTGCCAGCAGCTTTGGCCGGGGGGCCTACGAGCAGTACTTC.